This TCR beta chain was found in a study of cytomegalovirus exposure and HLA in healthy donors (dated by TCRdb to the late 2010s). Regarding the complete study: An earlier analysis of about 530 of the donors reported around 280 Gb of sequence data and 100 million to 120 million unique TCR beta sequences obtained from approximately 180 million T cells. Approximately 310 gigabases of sequencing data and approximately 92 million unique TCR sequences made up an early release that covered several hundred HLA-typed donors. Of the 300 to 450 genotyped donors, 65% to 90% fell in the genetic ancestry cluster associated with self-reported Caucasian donors. The study aimed to test whether cataloging public T cell receptors could reveal signatures of past pathogen exposure. Using immunosequencing, the study profiled T cell repertoires from 666 subjects and related those repertoires to cytomegalovirus serostatus. A separate validation cohort of approximately 130 different subjects was used in addition to the roughly 700-subject first cohort. To predict cytomegalovirus infection status, the study brought together high-throughput TCR immunosequencing, statistical association of individual TCRs with disease status, and machine learning. In a later analysis, previously published TCR beta repertoires from several hundred donors were re-analyzed and high-resolution HLA genotyping was added so that TCR occurrence patterns could be studied. Rather than drawing on any new phenotypic data, the later analysis identified candidate immune exposures from TCR beta sequences and the way those sequences occurred across donors. To decide whether each TCR beta V gene segment behaved as functional or pseudogenic, an earlier analysis of 587 of the donors relied on high-throughput TCR beta sequencing. Donor age, sex, ethnicity and CMV serostatus were collected together with the repertoire data. A later genetic analysis took genome-wide SNP genotypes for about 55% of the roughly 700 donors and used that subset as a discovery cohort. Every discovery cohort repertoire had been produced on one sequencing platform. Both class I and class II loci were covered by HLA typing, at four-digit resolution. The number of typed donors differed by locus: about 629-630 for A, B, C, DRB1 and DQB1; approximately 520 for DQA1; approximately 600 for DPA1; and 400 to 480 for DPB1. Because of strong linkage in the cohort, a few DR-DQ haplotypes were treated as single units for association and clustering. Among under 450 genotyped donors of the cohort, an average of 235,054 unique TCR beta nucleotide sequences were sequenced per donor, roughly 20% of them non-productive. Findings and caveats that apply to the study as a whole: Most TCR sequences were observed very rarely across donors, whereas some public TCRs were present in many individuals. According to a later analysis, parvovirus B19, influenza, CMV and Epstein-Barr virus appeared linked to several top co-occurrence clusters. The authors suggested that the approach could potentially be generalized to other disease states and immunological phenotypes. Strong co-occurrence of HLA alleles, especially DR and DQ, made assigning TCR associations to individual alleles difficult. Specific HLA alleles were associated with 18,000 or so TCR beta sequences at a false discovery rate of 0.05 in a later analysis. A later genetic analysis associated a missense DCLRE1C variant with V-gene and J-gene trimming of TCR beta chains, and an independent cohort replicated the association. In a later analysis, TCR association rates were found to vary across HLA loci, with the most associated TCRs seen for DRB1 alleles and the fewest for HLA-C alleles. Because HLA typing was unavailable for some donors at each locus, only the typed subset was used in association tests. Compared with equally common non-associated chains, HLA-associated TCR beta chains in a later analysis were more clonally expanded and had lower generation probabilities. A later analysis found that most CMV-associated TCR beta chains appeared HLA-restricted, with HLA associations seemingly driven largely by CMV exposure. Presence/absence analyses assumed roughly uniform sequencing depth across donors, an assumption that may not hold. The only immune exposure information available for the cohort was CMV serostatus. A group of highly shared sequence variants was considered likely to be a technical artifact of the sequencing pipeline. Linkage disequilibrium might explain the correlated functional status among segregating V segments, but an unknown experimental factor could not be excluded. This cohort had only TCR beta chains sequenced, and the lack of alpha or paired-chain data limited which features could be detected. Approximately 18 rarely observed V segments, including chromosome 9 orphons, were excluded from the earlier analysis of a few hundred of the donors because counts were too low. In an earlier analysis of 587 of the donors, most TCR beta V segments were observed in productive rearrangements about 87% or about 30% of the time, broadly matching IMGT annotations. A further reported finding was that TCR beta sequences accurately predicted the HLA-A and HLA-B alleles for most subjects in the first cohort. Some IMGT-functional V segments, including TRBV6-2 and TRBV6-3, could not be told apart with the 87-base-pair reads, so those segments were excluded. The classifier was reported to diagnose cytomegalovirus status with high specificity and sensitivity in both the original cohort and the validation cohort. Compared with the approximately 720-donor mean, donors in an Asian-associated ancestry cluster had fewer N-insertions in productive TCRs, according to a later genetic analysis. In the study, approximately 150 TCR beta chains were listed as associated with cytomegalovirus. In vitro tests confirmed that three of the cytomegalovirus-associated TCR beta chains recognize cytomegalovirus antigens.

Library construction relied on the immunoSEQ multiplex PCR assay. For the multiplex PCR, a mixture combining 60 forward primers for TCR Vbeta segments and 13 reverse primers for TCR Jbeta segments was used. The CDR3 region of rearranged TCR beta genes was amplified from genomic DNA with a multiplex PCR assay. On the Illumina HiSeq System, the amplified TCR beta libraries were sequenced as 87-base-pair reads. The source study handled its data this way. A later analysis counted tens of millions of unique TCR beta chains across the 550 to 800 repertoires, and 10 million to 12 million of these chains were shared by at least two donors. A nearest-neighbor algorithm error-corrected the raw reads and collapsed the reads into unique sequences, merging closely related sequences to remove PCR and sequencing errors. Alignment of CDR3 sequences to IMGT reference sequences was used to assign V, D and J gene segments. For a sequence to be retained, a match of at least six nucleotides was required to both a V gene segment and a J gene segment. Rearrangements were classified as productive when the CDR3 lacked stop codons and remained in frame with V and J, and all other rearrangements were classified as non-productive. Following IMGT convention, CDR3 was defined as the stretch from the second conserved V-encoded cysteine up to the conserved J-encoded phenylalanine. In an earlier analysis of approximately 500 of the donors, sequences lacking an unambiguous match to a single V gene segment were excluded. An earlier analysis of almost 600 of the donors classified V segments as functional when productive rearrangements were above 56.7% and as segregating when the standard deviation between donors was above 5%. A statistical classification framework was developed to diagnose cytomegalovirus status using the catalog of TCR beta chain sequences. A later analysis assigned V and J genes by comparing TCR nucleotide sequences with IMGT/GENE-DB human TR gene sequences. In a later analysis, CDR3 sequences and most-parsimonious VDJ recombination scenarios were assigned using the TCRdist pipeline. In a later analysis, each TCR beta chain was defined by its CDR3 amino acid sequence together with its V-gene family, and reads lacking a unique V-gene family were excluded. As a way to deal with suspected cross-contamination and a sequencing artifact, a later analysis dropped over 550 nucleotide sequences that were highly shared and had low generation probability. In a later analysis, a clonal expansion index for each public chain was calculated from normalized within-repertoire ranks of inferred template counts. Generation probabilities in a later analysis came from a VDJ recombination model fitted to out-of-frame rearrangements, and those results were checked against IGoR. Hypergeometric tests were used in a later analysis to score TCR-TCR, TCR-HLA and TCR-CMV co-occurrence, with a repertoire-size bias correction applied to the TCR pairs. A later analysis estimated false discovery rates by permuting HLA or CMV assignments 20 times. In a later analysis, co-occurring TCRs were grouped using DBSCAN, with TCRdist sequence similarity added in when clustering inside HLA-allele-positive subsets. Repertoires with fewer than 30,000 or more than 120,000 public chains were left out of co-occurrence clustering, as were about five repertoires with anomalous nucleotide sharing. The table comes from immuneACCESS by way of TCRdb, which keeps in-frame sequences with V and J called. Part of the clones is missing from these tables; in studies checked, under half for an unresolved V gene and the rest for unknown reasons. V and J calls and clone size are those listed in that table; D and trimming were worked out from the DNA. This sample gives about 160,000 clones in total; around nine tenths of them show up just once. Of the sample, under 0.95% falls within the top ten clones.

Trimming at the junction amounts to 5 bases on V and 7 bases on J, and the germline ends lie 12 bases apart. CDR1 and CDR2 are read off the germline V gene as SGHTA and FQGNSA. The CDR3 sequence holds 13 residues, the cysteine and phenylalanine included. Kept here is only the CDR3 DNA, which spans 39 bases and is read in frame from base 1. In total, more than 500 healthy bone marrow donors made up the cohort. At the time of sampling, all cohort members were nominally healthy, though unrecorded immune exposures were likely present. The donor was CMV seronegative and belonged to the group of over 350 seronegative cohort members. Every donor gave a peripheral blood sample, and the peripheral blood mononuclear cells from that sample were used for TCR beta sequencing. The Qiagen DNeasy Blood Extraction Kit was used to extract genomic DNA from the blood cell samples. For this clone: Its antigen target is currently unknown. One base away there is no much larger clone; base qualities are not given.

The sequence links TRBV7-2 to TRBJ2-1; TRBD2 might be the D gene, on 6 matching bases. Sequenced: PBMCs. The sequence was collected from a woman between 25 and 40 years old in good health and CMV-seronegative. The nucleotide sequence is TGTGCCAGCAGCCCAAAAAGCGGGAATGAGCAGTTCTTC. Its protein reads: CASSPKSGNEQFF. With the portions outside the CDR3 filled from the reference TRBV7-2 and TRBJ2-1 genes, the complete variable region becomes GAGVSQSPSNKVTEKGKDVELRCDPISGHTALYWYRQSLGQGLEFLIYFQGNSAPDKSGLPSDRFSAERTGGSVSTLTIQRTQQEDSAVYLCASSPKSGNEQFFGPGTRLTVL.